This note documents a single T cell receptor (beta chain) sequence. Its target antigen remains unknown. No per-base quality is available; no much larger clone lies one base away. These data belong to a study of Ad26.COV2.S vaccination and SARS-CoV-2 variants (dated by TCRdb to 2020 to 2022). The study in broad terms: Donors in the vaccine arm were drawn from COV1001, a multicentre, randomized, double-blind, placebo-controlled phase I-IIa trial testing Ad26.COV2.S in healthy adults. Ad26.COV2.S was administered intramuscularly at 5 x 10^10 or 1 x 10^11 viral particles, either as a single shot or as two shots given 56 days apart. Investigators did not know the trial group allocation while performing experiments and assessing outcomes. TCRbeta repertoire sequencing served as the tool for gauging how specific and how broad the SARS-CoV-2-reactive T cell receptors were following Ad26.COV2.S vaccination. The TCR-sequenced set comprised about 32 samples: approximately 19 Ad26.COV2.S vaccine recipients, 5 placebo recipients and 8 SARS-CoV-2 convalescent individuals. Trial participants were randomized into five groups of five: low-dose or high-dose Ad26.COV2.S given once or twice, or placebo on both occasions. Overall study outcomes, separate from this receptor: Higher spike-specific TCR breadth was observed in Ad26.COV2.S recipients than in placebo recipients (P = 0.0014). After vaccination, substantial breadth of spike-specific CD8+ and CD4+ T cell responses was reported. The authors noted that the TCR breadth and depth analyses may have underestimated total T cell responses. The study was not powered to compare responses between vaccine doses or regimens. Non-spike TCR breadth was comparable between vaccine and placebo recipients, consistent with the vaccine containing only spike.

TCRbeta CDR3 regions were sequenced with the immunoSEQ Assay. After extraction, genomic DNA underwent amplification by bias-controlled multiplex PCR, followed by high-throughput sequencing. The published analysis was carried out like this. To quantify the absolute abundance of each unique TCRbeta CDR3 region, sequences were collapsed and filtered. Usable DNA was measured by amplifying reference genes present in all nucleated cells, and TCRbeta template counts were normalized to that usable DNA to estimate T cell fraction. Repertoire TCRs were annotated as SARS-CoV-2-specific by exact matching of V gene, CDR3 amino acid sequence and J gene to a known reactive TCR set. The reference SARS-CoV-2 TCR set came from MIRA and was filtered for enrichment in COVID-19-positive ImmuneCODE repertoires, removing public or cross-reactive TCRs. Drawing on the MIRA antigens, annotated TCRs were analysed further at the level of specific ORF or position within ORF. Depth was the summed frequency of annotated unique rearrangements, while breadth was defined as annotated unique rearrangements over total unique productive rearrangements. Group comparisons of TCR breadth used two-sided Wilcoxon rank-sum tests. TCRdb holds this immuneACCESS table with in-frame rearrangements only. Some clones are missing; in checked studies, unresolved V genes explain under half, and the rest has no known cause. V and J calls and clone size are copied from that table; D and trimming were computed from the DNA. This sample holds more than 300,000 clones; approximately 90% were observed only once. The ten largest account for around 4.5% of the sample.

Read against the paper, the sample's treatment or condition label means: roughly 19 received Ad26.COV2.S at low or high dose, single or two shots; about 5 received placebo; per-sample allocation not given. Repertoires of vaccine and placebo recipients were sequenced from samples collected on day 63 after the first injection. Cohort 1b enrolled 25 or so adults aged 18-55 years at a single site in Boston, USA, between 29 July and 7 August 2020. As a vaccine, Ad26.COV2.S was a replication-incompetent adenovirus type 26 vector that expressed a prefusion-stabilized SARS-CoV-2 spike protein derived from the original Wuhan strain. The source was peripheral blood, collected in a trial of Ad26.COV2.S vaccine versus placebo. This clonotype was sampled from a person between 18 and 59 years old who received the Ad26.COV2.S COVID-19 vaccine or a placebo.

The DNA is TGTGCCAGCCGGCAGGGAATAGCCAAAAACATTCAGTACTTC. Protein translation: CASRQGIAKNIQYF. Recombination joined TRBV5-8 with TRBJ2-4, with TRBD1 perhaps the D gene, on 5 matching bases. V was cut back by 7 bases and J by 0 bases, leaving a gap of 11 bases between them. The CDR3 sequence holds 14 residues, the cysteine and phenylalanine included. This entry keeps only the CDR3 DNA: 42 bases, framed from base 1. CDR1 SGHTS and CDR2 YDEGEE are derived from the germline V gene.